A single sample gave rise to the 19 T cell receptor beta chains below, sequenced in a study of shared clonotypes between healthy human individuals. Sequencing was performed with immunoSEQ multiplex PCR; in TCRdb, only in-frame clones are kept and a portion is missing. The sample includes some 350,000 clones, roughly 70% seen only once; the top ten take about 9.3%. The sample consisted of memory CD4+ T cells sorted from blood. Subset specified: CD45RA-negative fraction. These TCRs come from a man between 25 and 39 years old in good health.

This clone was counted only a few times. DNA for the CDR3: TGTGCCAGCACTAAATTGGGGAACACTGAAGCTTTCTTT. Protein: CASTKLGNTEAFF. This chain uses TRBV19 with TRBJ1-1; no reliable D call. Per germline, CDR1 LNHDA and CDR2 SQIVND (reference sequence). This CDR3 contains 13 residues. V lost 9 bases to trimming and J lost 1 base, with 12 bases between them.

V is TRBV9 and J is TRBJ2-2, with 8 bases lining up with TRBD1. Unmatched junction bases numbered 8, after V lost 4 bases and J lost 3 bases. CDR3 length: 16 residues. Germline-derived CDR1 and CDR2 are SGDLS and YYNGEE. CDR3 region: CASSLLQGADTGELFF. CDR3 DNA sequence: TGTGCCAGCAGCCTCCTGCAGGGGGCGGACACCGGGGAGCTGTTTTTT.

V usage is TRBV29-1 and J usage is TRBJ2-7; 14 nucleotides align to TRBD2. The CDR3 has 17 residues. With V trimmed by 6 bases and J by 2 bases, 12 bases remained unmatched. Germline CDR1 SQVTM, CDR2 ANQGSEA. The CDR3 sequence is CSVRGLAGGGGAYEQYF. Written as DNA, the CDR3 is TGCAGCGTAAGAGGACTAGCGGGAGGAGGTGGCGCCTACGAGCAGTACTTC.

The chain links TRBV5-1 to TRBJ2-2; D unclear. The germline V gene encodes CDR1 SGHRS and CDR2 YFSETQ. The CDR3 is 15 amino acids. The V end was cut by 0 bases, the J end by 1 base, with 7 bases between. The CDR3, as DNA: TGCGCCAGCAGCTTGGTACTGCAGAACACCGGGGAGCTGTTTTTT. Encoded protein: CASSLVLQNTGELFF.

This rearrangement joins TRBV29-1 to TRBJ1-2; no definite D call. V was trimmed by 4 bases and J by 4 bases, leaving 10 bases between them. The CDR3 is 12 amino acids. Germline V lookup: CDR1 SQVTM, CDR2 ANQGSEA. The CDR3 DNA reads TGCAGCGTTGGGGTGTCGATCTATGGCTACACCTTC. The encoded protein is CSVGVSIYGYTF.

The gene calls are TRBV29-1 and TRBJ1-4; 9 nucleotides align to TRBD1. Germline loops: CDR1 SQVTM, CDR2 ANQGSEA. The CDR3 contains 14 residues. V lost 5 bases to trimming and J lost 5 bases; unmatched junction nucleotides: 6. The CDR3 coding sequence is TGCAGCGTTTTATCCGGGACAGGGAATGAAAAACTGTTTTTT. It yields the protein CSVLSGTGNEKLFF.

This chain uses TRBV15 with TRBJ2-7; the D gene is possibly TRBD1 (6 bases). V dropped 6 bases and J dropped 2 bases, with 14 bases sitting between them. This CDR3 comprises 14 residues. Germline V lookup: CDR1 LNHNV, CDR2 YYDKDF (reference sequence). This CDR3 reads CATSRTRGAYEQYF. The CDR3 bases are TGTGCCACCAGTAGAACCAGGGGCGCCTACGAGCAGTACTTC. Full variable domain (outside the CDR3, taken from reference TRBV15 and TRBJ2-7): DAMVIQNPRYQVTQFGKPVTLSCSQTLNHNVMYWYQQKSSQAPKLLFHYYDKDFNNEADTPDNFQSRRPNTSFCFLDIRSPGLGDTAMYLCATSRTRGAYEQYFGPGTRLTVT.

The chain has TRBV9 and TRBJ2-3, with D hard to call. Trimming removed 1 base at V and 1 base at J, with 10 bases between. This CDR3 has 15 residues. Germline-derived CDR1 and CDR2 are SGDLS and YYNGEE. The CDR3 region has the DNA TGTGCCAGCAGCGTACAATCAGGCCGCACAGATACGCAGTATTTT. Amino acids: CASSVQSGRTDTQYF.

The rearrangement links TRBV12-2 to TRBJ2-1; the DNA was not used to check the table's D call, TRBD1. TRBV12-2 is described as a pseudogene. The CDR3 totals 14 residues. The CDR3 DNA is TGTGCAAGTCGCCCGGGACAGGGGGTAAATGAGCAGTTCTTC. It specifies CASRPGQGVNEQFF.

The chain is built from TRBV2 and TRBJ2-7; possible D gene TRBD2, 6 bases. The CDR3 runs to 14 residues. Looked up from germline, CDR1 is SNHLY and CDR2 is FYNNEI. V lost 6 bases, J lost 3 bases, and 15 bases lay in between. This CDR3 is CASSRGSADYEQYF. CDR3 nucleotide sequence: TGTGCCAGCAGCCGGGGGAGCGCGGACTACGAGCAGTACTTC.

V usage is TRBV30 and J usage is TRBJ2-1; TRBD2 aligns across 15 bases. Germline trimming cut 8 bases from V and 4 bases from J; bases unmatched to any gene: 9. The CDR3 is made up of 16 amino acids. The V gene's germline CDR1 is GTSNPN and CDR2 SVGIG (reference sequence). The chain's CDR3 is CARTSGRAISYNEQFF. The DNA for the CDR3 is TGTGCCCGGACTAGCGGGAGGGCCATATCTTACAATGAGCAGTTCTTC.

The chain recombines TRBV7-6 with TRBJ2-1; D is undetermined. Trimming left V 1 base short and J 7 bases short, with 5 bases between. The CDR3 consists of 12 residues. CDR1 and CDR2 (germline): SGHVS, FNYEAQ. Here the CDR3 DNA reads TGTGCCAGCAGCTTAGTGGAAAATGAGCAGTTCTTC. Its protein product is CASSLVENEQFF.

The chain couples TRBV6-6 to TRBJ2-7; D remains ambiguous. Trimming took off 11 bases at V and 6 bases at J, with 8 bases between the two ends. The CDR3 is 9 residues long. The germline gives CDR1 MNHNY, CDR2 SVGAGI (reference sequence). CDR3 DNA: TGTGCCTTAAGGAGCGAGCAGTACTTC. Encoded protein: CALRSEQYF.

The rearrangement links TRBV19 to TRBJ1-2, with 7 bases aligning to TRBD1. The ends lost 6 bases at V and 5 bases at J; junction bases unmatched: 6. Germline CDR1 is LNHDA and CDR2 is SQIVND (reference sequence). The CDR3 is 13 residues long. CDR3 bases: TGTGCCAGTAGCCGGACAGGAGAATATGGCTACACCTTC. Residues: CASSRTGEYGYTF.

The V gene is TRBV28, the J gene TRBJ1-1; D is uncertain. V was pared by 5 bases and J by 7 bases, with 14 bases between. Per germline, CDR1 MDHEN and CDR2 SYDVKM. CDR3 length: 13 residues. CDR3 loop: CASSLAARFEAFF. In nucleotides, the CDR3 is TGTGCCAGCAGTCTCGCAGCGCGGTTTGAAGCTTTCTTT.

CDR3 bases: TGTGCCAGCAGCTCCGAAGGGGGTCCTACGAACACTGAAGCTTTCTTT. Its translation: CASSSEGGPTNTEAFF. This rearrangement joins TRBV7-9 to TRBJ1-1; possible D gene TRBD1, 6 bases. Trimming took 4 bases from V and 1 from J, leaving 16 bases between them. This CDR3 has 16 residues. Looked up from germline, CDR1 is SEHNR and CDR2 is FQNEAQ (reference sequence). The full variable domain, with the rest looked up from reference TRBV7-9 and TRBJ1-1, is DTGVSQNPRHKITKRGQNVTFRCDPISEHNRLYWYRQTLGQGPEFLTYFQNEAQLEKSRLLSDRFSAERPKGSFSTLEIQRTEQGDSAMYLCASSSEGGPTNTEAFFGQGTRLTVV.

This chain joins TRBV6-4 and TRBJ2-2, with 8 positions matching TRBD1. J gave up 2 bases and V 2 bases, and 4 bases lay outside the gene matches. The germline gives CDR1 MRHNA, CDR2 SNTAGT. The CDR3 is 16 amino acids. The CDR3 sequence: CASSDRTGSNTGELFF. The CDR3 DNA is TGTGCCAGCAGTGACCGGACAGGGTCAAACACCGGGGAGCTGTTTTTT.

The chain uses TRBV5-1 and TRBJ2-7, with 9 bases aligning to TRBD1. The V gene end was trimmed by 0 bases and the J gene end by 5 bases; junction bases not matched to a gene: 6. The CDR3 spans 15 residues. Germline CDR1 reads SGHRS; CDR2 reads YFSETQ. As DNA, the CDR3 is TGCGCCAGCAGCTTGGTCCGGGACAGGGCCCACGAGCAGTACTTC. As protein: CASSLVRDRAHEQYF.

The chain recombines TRBV7-2 with TRBJ2-7, with 11 bases matching TRBD1. Germline V gene lookup returns CDR1 SGHTA and CDR2 FQGNSA. The V segment lost 6 bases and the J segment 2 bases; nucleotides outside the gene matches: 6. This CDR3 is built from 15 residues. The CDR3 DNA is TGTGCCAGCAGTTCCTGGGGACAGGGGGCCTACGAGCAGTACTTC. Its protein is CASSSWGQGAYEQYF.